This TCR beta chain was sequenced in a study of blood T cell repertoires in COVID-19. On the study more broadly: PBMCs, B-cell-depleted T cells, or T cells were the source of the cDNA or gDNA that made up the material.

Authors' analysis steps: Scientists estimated how many nucleated cells there were by amplifying reference gene primers. This table comes from immunoSEQ multiplex PCR, and its TCRdb copy is limited to in-frame clones, with some not included. V, J and clone size derive from that table, while D and trimming were established from the DNA sequence. Here the sample spans nearly 110,000 clones, about 93% being singletons. The V segment lost 0 bases and the J segment 4 bases; nucleotides outside the gene matches: 3. From germline, CDR1 is PRHDT and CDR2 FYEKMQ (reference sequence). This CDR3 comprises 15 residues.

The TCR was taken from a woman younger than 45 with acute or convalescent COVID-19. The sequenced sample consisted of peripheral blood. This rearrangement joins TRBV13 to TRBJ1-3, with 7 bases identical to TRBD1. The CDR3 coding sequence is TGTGCCAGCAGCTTAGGAGGGGGCGCAGGAAACACCATATATTTT. Translation gives CASSLGGGAGNTIYF.